These 21 T cell receptor beta chains originate from one sample sequenced in a study of blood T cell repertoires in COVID-19. Some clones are missing from TCRdb's copy, which holds only in-frame ones; the method was immunoSEQ multiplex PCR. Of about 190,000 clones listed, about 88% are singletons. The sample consisted of peripheral blood. The receptors here all came from a woman at least 80 years old with acute or convalescent COVID-19.

The chain couples TRBV10-3 to TRBJ1-4; 10 bases are a match to TRBD1. This CDR3 has 15 amino acids. Trimming took 3 bases from V and 10 from J; bases not matched to a gene: 8. The V gene's germline CDR1 is ENHRY and CDR2 SYGVKD. The CDR3 nucleotides read TGTGCCATCAGTGACGAGGACAGGGGGTTGGGAAAACTGTTTTTT. This gives the protein CAISDEDRGLGKLFF.

The chain joins TRBV7-8 to TRBJ2-7, with 13 bases lining up with TRBD2. Germline V CDR1 and CDR2: SGHVS, FQNEAQ. The CDR3 has 16 residues. After removal of 5 bases from V and 4 bases from J, the junction contained 8 bases not matched to a gene. The CDR3 here is CASSDTGLAGDYEQYF. CDR3 sequence (DNA): TGTGCCAGCAGCGACACCGGACTAGCGGGAGATTACGAGCAGTACTTC.

The J gene is TRBJ1-5, the V gene TRBV12-5; D call uncertain. Germline V gives CDR1 LGHNT, CDR2 FRNRAP. V was clipped by 3 bases and J by 3 bases, with 15 bases between them. The CDR3 contains 16 residues. Here the CDR3 reads CASGFPFRGDNQPQHF. CDR3 coding DNA: TGTGCTAGTGGTTTCCCGTTTCGGGGAGACAATCAGCCCCAGCATTTT. Based on the CDR3 plus reference TRBV12-5 and TRBJ1-5, the full variable domain is DARVTQTPRHKVTEMGQEVTMRCQPILGHNTVFWYRQTMMQGLELLAYFRNRAPLDDSGMPKDRFSAEMPDATLATLKIQPSEPRDSAVYFCASGFPFRGDNQPQHFGDGTRLSIL.

This chain uses TRBV2 with TRBJ2-1; 10 bases fit TRBD2. CDR3 size: 14 residues. Germline V gives CDR1 SNHLY, CDR2 FYNNEI. CDR3 region: CASGRVSSYNEQFF. CDR3 sequence (DNA): TGTGCAAGCGGGAGGGTCAGCTCCTACAATGAGCAGTTCTTC.

The chain employs TRBV7-9 and TRBJ2-1, with TRBD1 matching 8 bases. Unmatched junction bases numbered 7, after V lost 9 bases and J lost 6 bases. This CDR3 spans 13 amino acids. From germline, CDR1 is SEHNR and CDR2 FQNEAQ (reference sequence). The CDR3 protein is CARDGTGANEQFF. For the CDR3, the DNA is TGTGCCAGGGATGGGACAGGCGCCAATGAGCAGTTCTTC.

The chain links TRBV5-8 to TRBJ2-5; the D gene is possibly TRBD1 (6 bases). Germline-derived CDR1 and CDR2 are SGHTS and YDEGEE. This CDR3 has 13 amino acids. Deletions cut 3 bases from V and 5 bases from J, with 11 bases between. The CDR3 region has the DNA TGTGCCAGCAGCTGGGGGCTAGGCGAGACCCAGTACTTC. Protein: CASSWGLGETQYF.

At least ten counts were recorded for this clone. The gene calls are TRBV19 and TRBJ1-2; tentatively, D is TRBD1 (5 bases). The CDR3 length is 16 residues. V lost 3 bases and J lost 5, with 19 bases in between. Germline-derived CDR1 and CDR2 are LNHDA and SQIVND (reference sequence). This CDR3 is CASSIVGHSGAYGYTF. CDR3 DNA sequence: TGTGCCAGTAGTATTGTAGGTCACAGTGGGGCGTATGGCTACACCTTC.

The count of this clone is one. This chain connects TRBV7-2 to TRBJ2-2; 9 bases fit TRBD2. Trimming cost V 5 bases and J 5 bases; bases outside gene matches: 9. Germline V gives CDR1 SGHTA, CDR2 FQGNSA. This CDR3 is built from 16 residues. CDR3 amino acids: CASSEEGTSRTGELFF. CDR3 DNA: TGTGCCAGCAGCGAAGAAGGGACTAGCAGGACCGGGGAGCTGTTTTTT. Complete variable domain (other parts from reference TRBV7-2 and TRBJ2-2): GAGVSQSPSNKVTEKGKDVELRCDPISGHTALYWYRQSLGQGLEFLIYFQGNSAPDKSGLPSDRFSAERTGGSVSTLTIQRTQQEDSAVYLCASSEEGTSRTGELFFGEGSRLTVL.

This clone was counted a few times. The chain links TRBV7-9 to TRBJ1-2, with D tentatively TRBD1 (5 bases). V lost 7 bases and J lost 5, with 17 bases in between. This CDR3 has 14 residues. Germline CDR1 SEHNR, CDR2 FQNEAQ (reference sequence). The CDR3 nucleotides are TGTGCCAGCACCCCCAATGGGGCGTCGTATGGCTACACCTTC. It is translated as CASTPNGASYGYTF.

The chain uses TRBV18 and TRBJ2-2, with D maybe TRBD2 (6 bases). CDR1 and CDR2 from the germline V gene are KGHSH and LQKENI. The CDR3 length is 14 residues. V was cut by 5 bases and J by 4 bases, with 11 bases left in between. CDR3 DNA: TGTGCCAGCTCATTGCGGGGCTCCACCGGGGAGCTGTTTTTT. It yields the protein CASSLRGSTGELFF.

V is TRBV6-5 and J is TRBJ2-5, with D possibly being TRBD2 (6 bases). The CDR3 spans 14 residues. Germline-derived CDR1 and CDR2 are MNHEY and SVGAGI. V lost 5 bases to trimming and J lost 5 bases, with 15 bases between them. The CDR3 loop is CASSPPGLGETQYF. CDR3 DNA: TGTGCCAGCAGTCCGCCGGGACTGGGGGAGACCCAGTACTTC.

This clone was found a few times. The chain links TRBV5-1 to TRBJ1-2; a weak D match, TRBD1 (6 bases). Germline V gene sequence: CDR1 SGHRS, CDR2 YFSETQ. Trimming removed 3 bases from V and 8 bases from J, with 20 bases in between. The CDR3 spans 15 residues. CDR3 in amino acids: CASSYITGNQGGYTF. DNA for the CDR3: TGCGCCAGCAGCTACATAACAGGGAACCAAGGCGGCTACACCTTC.

V and J are TRBV11-2 and TRBJ2-7; possibly TRBD1 for D (6 bases). Germline loops: CDR1 SGHAT, CDR2 FQNNGV. V lost 4 bases and J lost 3, with 10 bases in between. The length of the CDR3 is 13 residues. The DNA for the CDR3 is TGTGCCAGCAGCTCCACCAGGGGCTACGAGCAGTACTTC. Translation gives CASSSTRGYEQYF. The variable domain in full, completed from reference TRBV11-2 and TRBJ2-7, reads EAGVAQSPRYKIIEKRQSVAFWCNPISGHATLYWYQQILGQGPKLLIQFQNNGVVDDSQLPKDRFSAERLKGVDSTLKIQPAKLEDSAVYLCASSSTRGYEQYFGPGTRLTVT.

J is TRBJ2-1 and V is TRBV24-1, with a possible D match to TRBD2 (7 bases). Germline CDR1 is KGHDR and CDR2 is SFDVKD. The ends were cut back, 9 bases at V and 3 bases at J, with 20 bases in the middle. The CDR3 sequence is 16 residues long. The CDR3 here is CATGVSGEGDYNEQFF. The CDR3 nucleotides read TGTGCCACCGGTGTGAGCGGGGAGGGGGACTACAATGAGCAGTTCTTC.

V is TRBV6-5 and J is TRBJ2-2; TRBD1 matches at 10 bases. The ends lost 5 bases at V and 4 bases at J; junction bases unmatched: 4. The CDR3 spans 15 residues. Germline CDR1 is MNHEY and CDR2 is SVGAGI. CDR3 coding DNA: TGTGCCAGCAGTCTGGGACAGGGGACCACCGGGGAGCTGTTTTTT. Its translation is CASSLGQGTTGELFF.

This rearrangement joins TRBV18 to TRBJ1-1, with D possibly TRBD1 on 6 matching bases. Germline V gene sequence: CDR1 KGHSH, CDR2 LQKENI. This CDR3 has 16 residues. The V and J ends lost 3 bases and 4 bases respectively, with 18 bases between them. The CDR3 sequence is CASSPTGGGVVTEAFF. CDR3 coding DNA: TGTGCCAGCTCACCTACGGGGGGGGGCGTAGTCACTGAAGCTTTCTTT.

The chain uses TRBV21-1 and TRBJ2-7; the DNA was not compared with TRBD1, the D call given in the table. TRBV21-1 is given as a pseudogene. This CDR3 contains 14 residues. The CDR3 loop is CASSNGSGEYEQYF. The CDR3 nucleotides read TGTGCCAGCAGCAATGGCAGTGGTGAATACGAGCAGTACTTC.

J is TRBJ1-5 and V is TRBV5-6; 7 bases are a match to TRBD1. The V segment lost 4 bases and the J segment 1 base; nucleotides outside the gene matches: 14. The V gene's germline CDR1 is SGHDT and CDR2 YYEEEE. The CDR3 extends over 18 amino acids. The CDR3: CASSPEGTDYESNQPQHF. In DNA form, the CDR3 reads TGTGCCAGCAGCCCTGAGGGGACAGATTATGAGAGCAATCAGCCCCAGCATTTT.

The J gene is TRBJ1-2, the V gene TRBV6-5; D is undetermined. There are 15 residues in the CDR3. Between the trimmed V and J ends, which lost 2 bases and 8 bases, there was a span of 18 bases. Germline assignment: CDR1 MNHEY and CDR2 SVGAGI. CDR3 loop: CASSYRGAQLGGYTF. CDR3 DNA: TGTGCCAGCAGTTACCGGGGAGCCCAACTAGGAGGCTACACCTTC.

The chain couples TRBV5-4 to TRBJ2-4; 9 bases are a match to TRBD2. After removal of 2 bases from V and 0 bases from J, the junction contained 6 bases not matched to a gene. The CDR3 has 17 residues. Germline CDR1 SGHNT, CDR2 YYREEE (reference sequence). The CDR3 loop reads CASSLQAGGSAKNIQYF. CDR3 nucleotides: TGTGCCAGCAGCTTACAAGCGGGAGGATCAGCCAAAAACATTCAGTACTTC.

This clone was seen just once. V gene TRBV3-1 (or the pseudogene TRBV3-2) combines with J gene TRBJ2-3; 11 bases fit TRBD1. Trimming cost V 2 bases and J 5 bases; bases outside gene matches: 6. The CDR3 extends over 16 amino acids. Germline-derived CDR1 and CDR2 are LGHDT and YNNKEL (reference sequence). The CDR3 DNA follows: TGTGCCAGCAGCCAACGGGACAGGGGGGATATAGATACGCAGTATTTT. This gives the protein CASSQRDRGDIDTQYF.